The 5 T cell receptor beta chains below were found in one sample sequenced in a study of T cell changes during pregnancy in multiple sclerosis. TCRdb's copy holds only in-frame clones and misses some; the assay was immunoSEQ multiplex PCR. Among approximately 130,000 clones listed, 95% to 98% were seen once. Sequenced material: peripheral blood, taken after pregnancy. The receptors come from a female donor with multiple sclerosis, enrolled in a pregnancy study.

The chain combines TRBV5-6 with TRBJ2-1; 10 nucleotides line up with TRBD1. Germline V gene lookup returns CDR1 SGHDT and CDR2 YYEEEE. With 3 bases clipped from V and 8 bases from J, the junction kept 11 bases outside the gene matches. The CDR3 runs 16 residues. The CDR3 DNA reads TGTGCCAGCAGCTCCCTAATGACCGGGACAGGGGATGAGCAGTTCTTC. Translating gives CASSSLMTGTGDEQFF.

V usage is TRBV28 and J usage is TRBJ2-1; D is possibly TRBD1 (5 bases). The germline V and J ends were trimmed by 8 bases and 1 base, with 12 bases remaining between them. The CDR3 extends over 14 amino acids. Germline V gene sequence: CDR1 MDHEN, CDR2 SYDVKM. CDR3 sequence reads: CASLAPGSYNEQFF. DNA for the CDR3: TGTGCCAGCTTAGCCCCAGGGTCCTACAATGAGCAGTTCTTC.

CDR3 sequence (DNA): TGTGCCAGCAGTTACTCGGGGGACAGCTCCTACGAGCAGTACTTC. It yields the protein CASSYSGDSSYEQYF. The J gene is TRBJ2-7, the V gene TRBV6-5, with 7 positions matching TRBD1. Per the germline V gene, CDR1 is MNHEY and CDR2 is SVGAGI. Germline trimming cut 0 bases from V and 0 bases from J; bases unmatched to any gene: 2. This CDR3 spans 15 amino acids.

The rearrangement links TRBV7-9 to TRBJ2-3; 7 bases align to TRBD1. J lost 6 bases, V lost 6 bases, and 12 bases had no gene match. Germline V gene lookup returns CDR1 SEHNR and CDR2 FQNEAQ (reference sequence). This CDR3 has 15 residues. The CDR3 DNA sequence: TGTGCCAGCAGAGATTCCGGGACAGACCCCGATACGCAGTATTTT. The encoded protein is CASRDSGTDPDTQYF.

The rearrangement uses TRBV28 and TRBJ2-7, with TRBD2 identical over 12 bases. V was clipped by 4 bases and J by 4 bases; unmatched bases: 5. The germline V gene has CDR1 MDHEN and CDR2 SYDVKM. The CDR3 extends over 15 amino acids. The CDR3 bases are TGTGCCAGCAGTTATCTAGCGGGAGGGCCTTACGAGCAGTACTTC. This codes for CASSYLAGGPYEQYF.